The 8 T cell receptor beta chains below all came from one sample that was sequenced in a study of cytomegalovirus exposure and HLA in healthy donors (dated by TCRdb to between 2016 and 2019). Libraries were built with the immunoSEQ multiplex PCR assay. For the multiplex PCR, a mixture combining 60 forward primers for TCR Vbeta segments and 13 reverse primers for TCR Jbeta segments was used. TCRdb obtained this table from immuneACCESS and retained in-frame rearrangements with V and J assigned. These tables miss some clones; where compared with another copy, unresolved V genes account for less than half of the shortfall, and the remainder is unexplained. This sample is represented by about 160,000 clones; around 78% of them were singletons. The ten largest make up around 1% of the sample. The sample comprised PBMCs. The source is a woman aged 40-49 years in good health and CMV-seronegative.

The chain carries TRBV7-9 and TRBJ1-2; no reliable D call. This CDR3 has 14 residues. Per the germline V gene, CDR1 is SEHNR and CDR2 is FQNEAQ (reference sequence). With 1 base removed from V and 2 bases from J, the gap between germline ends came to 8 bases. This CDR3 is CASSLGTGNYGYTF. For the CDR3, the DNA is TGTGCCAGCAGCTTAGGTACGGGGAACTATGGCTACACCTTC.

This chain connects TRBV9 to TRBJ1-4, with D perhaps TRBD1 (6 bases). The CDR3 length is 15 residues. CDR1 is SGDLS and CDR2 is YYNGEE in the germline V gene. Trimming took off 4 bases at V and 8 bases at J, with 18 bases between the two ends. CDR3 nucleotide sequence: TGTGCCAGCAGCATACACGGGACATCTCAGGAAAAACTGTTTTTT. Translated, it gives CASSIHGTSQEKLFF.

The chain uses TRBV28 and TRBJ2-2, with a possible D match to TRBD1 (5 bases). The CDR3 is made up of 12 amino acids. Germline CDR1 and CDR2: MDHEN and SYDVKM. Between the trimmed V and J ends, which lost 8 bases and 8 bases, there was a span of 12 bases. CDR3 DNA sequence: TGTGCCAGCCATAGAAACAGGGGGGAGCTGTTTTTT. Translated, it gives CASHRNRGELFF. Looking up the rest from reference TRBV28 and TRBJ2-2 gives the full variable domain: DVKVTQSSRYLVKRTGEKVFLECVQDMDHENMFWYRQDPGLGLRLIYFSYDVKMKEKGDIPEGYSVSREKKERFSLILESASTNQTSMYLCASHRNRGELFFGEGSRLTVL.

The chain joins TRBV11-2 to TRBJ2-7, with D tentatively TRBD2 (5 bases). The CDR3 spans 14 residues. Germline assignment: CDR1 SGHAT and CDR2 FQNNGV. Trimming pared 4 bases from V and 3 bases from J, leaving 13 bases between. The CDR3 nucleotides read TGTGCCAGCAGCTACGGGATGGAGTTCTACGAGCAGTACTTC. Protein: CASSYGMEFYEQYF.

The CDR3 is CASSPAEVLDTQYF. CDR3 coding DNA: TGTGCCAGCAGCCCCGCGGAGGTTTTAGATACGCAGTATTTT. The V and J genes are TRBV11-2 and TRBJ2-3, with a possible D match to TRBD2 (5 bases). The CDR3 has 14 amino acids. V was trimmed by 5 bases and J by 5 bases, leaving 14 bases between them. Germline V gives CDR1 SGHAT, CDR2 FQNNGV.

This chain joins TRBV7-8 and TRBJ2-7; D gene unclear. The CDR3 is 13 residues long. The germline gives CDR1 SGHVS, CDR2 FQNEAQ. The V end lost 1 base, the J end lost 6 bases, and 10 bases lay between the germline ends. CDR3: CASSLDRVFEQYF. The CDR3 DNA reads TGTGCCAGCAGCTTAGACAGAGTATTCGAGCAGTACTTC.

This clone was seen a handful of times. The same CDR3 arises from other DNA sequences in this sample as well. Here the CDR3 reads CASSLPGNTEAFF. CDR3 DNA sequence: TGTGCCAGCAGCTTACCAGGGAACACTGAAGCTTTCTTT. V gene TRBV7-8 combines with J gene TRBJ1-1; D remains ambiguous. Trimming removed 2 bases at V and 1 base at J, with 5 bases between. Germline V lookup: CDR1 SGHVS, CDR2 FQNEAQ. The CDR3 contains 13 residues.

This chain joins TRBV19 and TRBJ1-1, with a tentative D call TRBD1 (6 bases). The V end was cut by 6 bases, the J end by 4 bases, with 15 bases between. The CDR3 runs 14 residues. Germline lookup yields CDR1 LNHDA and CDR2 SQIVND (reference sequence). CDR3: CASSPRTDLTEAFF. CDR3 nucleotides: TGTGCCAGTAGCCCTAGGACAGACCTCACTGAAGCTTTCTTT.